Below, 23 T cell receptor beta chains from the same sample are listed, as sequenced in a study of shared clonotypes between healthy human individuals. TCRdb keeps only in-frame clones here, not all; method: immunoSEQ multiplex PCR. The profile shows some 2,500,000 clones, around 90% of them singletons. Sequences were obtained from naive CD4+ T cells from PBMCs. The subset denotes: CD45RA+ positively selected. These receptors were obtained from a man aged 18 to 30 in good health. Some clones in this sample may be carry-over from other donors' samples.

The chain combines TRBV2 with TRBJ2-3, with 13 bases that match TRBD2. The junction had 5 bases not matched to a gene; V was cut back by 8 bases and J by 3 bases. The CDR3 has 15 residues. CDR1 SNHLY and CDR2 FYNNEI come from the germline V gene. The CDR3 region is CASRTSGRGTDTQYF. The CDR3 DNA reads TGTGCCAGCCGCACTAGCGGGAGGGGTACAGATACGCAGTATTTT.

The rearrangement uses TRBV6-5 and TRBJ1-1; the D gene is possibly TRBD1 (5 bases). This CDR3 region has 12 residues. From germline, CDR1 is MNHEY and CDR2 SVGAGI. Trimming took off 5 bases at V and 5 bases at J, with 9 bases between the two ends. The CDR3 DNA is TGTGCCAGCAGTGGGGGGATAACTGAAGCTTTCTTT. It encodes CASSGGITEAFF.

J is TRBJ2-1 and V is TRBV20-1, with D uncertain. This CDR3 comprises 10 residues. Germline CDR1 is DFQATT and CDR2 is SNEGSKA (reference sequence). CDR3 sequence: CQPKNNEQFF. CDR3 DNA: TGCCAACCGAAAAACAATGAGCAGTTCTTC.

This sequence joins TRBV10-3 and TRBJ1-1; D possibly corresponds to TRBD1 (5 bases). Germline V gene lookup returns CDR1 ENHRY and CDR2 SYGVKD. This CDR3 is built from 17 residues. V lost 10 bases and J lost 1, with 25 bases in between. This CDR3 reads CASRLQTFLQANTEAFF. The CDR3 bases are TGTGCCAGCAGGCTGCAGACATTCCTACAGGCGAACACTGAAGCTTTCTTT.

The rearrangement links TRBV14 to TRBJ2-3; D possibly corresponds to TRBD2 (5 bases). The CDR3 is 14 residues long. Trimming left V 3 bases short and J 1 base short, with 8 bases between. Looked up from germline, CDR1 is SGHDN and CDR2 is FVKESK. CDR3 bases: TGTGCCAGCAGCCAGACTACCCGCACAGATACGCAGTATTTT. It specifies CASSQTTRTDTQYF.

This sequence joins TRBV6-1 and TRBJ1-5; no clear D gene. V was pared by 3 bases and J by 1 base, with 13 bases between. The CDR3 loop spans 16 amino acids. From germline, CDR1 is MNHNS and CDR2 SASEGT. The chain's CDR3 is CASSEILARSNQPQHF. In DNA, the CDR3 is TGTGCCAGCAGTGAGATCTTGGCGAGGAGCAATCAGCCCCAGCATTTT.

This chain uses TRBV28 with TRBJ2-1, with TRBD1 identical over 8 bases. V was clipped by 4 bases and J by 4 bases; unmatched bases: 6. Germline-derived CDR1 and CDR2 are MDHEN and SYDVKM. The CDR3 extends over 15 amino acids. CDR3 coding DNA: TGTGCCAGCAGTTCGGACAGGGCGGGATACAATGAGCAGTTCTTC. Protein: CASSSDRAGYNEQFF. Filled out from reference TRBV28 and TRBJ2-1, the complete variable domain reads DVKVTQSSRYLVKRTGEKVFLECVQDMDHENMFWYRQDPGLGLRLIYFSYDVKMKEKGDIPEGYSVSREKKERFSLILESASTNQTSMYLCASSSDRAGYNEQFFGPGTRLTVL.

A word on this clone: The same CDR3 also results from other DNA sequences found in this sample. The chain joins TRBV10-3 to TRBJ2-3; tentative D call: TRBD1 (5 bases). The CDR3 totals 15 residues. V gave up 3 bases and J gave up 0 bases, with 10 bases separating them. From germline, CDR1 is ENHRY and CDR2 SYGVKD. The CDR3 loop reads CAISDRQGSTDTQYF. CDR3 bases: TGTGCCATCAGTGATCGGCAGGGAAGCACAGATACGCAGTATTTT.

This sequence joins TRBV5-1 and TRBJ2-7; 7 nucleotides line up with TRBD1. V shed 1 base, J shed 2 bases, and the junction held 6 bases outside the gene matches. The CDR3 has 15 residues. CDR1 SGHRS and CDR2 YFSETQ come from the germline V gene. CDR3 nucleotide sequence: TGCGCCAGCAGCTTGACAGGGGAGAGGACCTACGAGCAGTACTTC. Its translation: CASSLTGERTYEQYF.

The CDR3 DNA reads as TGCGCCAGCAGCCAAGGAGTCGGGACAGCGTCCTACGAGCAGTACTTC. It is translated as CASSQGVGTASYEQYF. The gene calls are TRBV4-1 and TRBJ2-7, with TRBD1 identical over 7 bases. Looked up from germline, CDR1 is MGHRA and CDR2 is YSYEKL. Trimming removed 1 base from V and 1 base from J; junction bases left unmatched: 7. CDR3 length: 16 residues.

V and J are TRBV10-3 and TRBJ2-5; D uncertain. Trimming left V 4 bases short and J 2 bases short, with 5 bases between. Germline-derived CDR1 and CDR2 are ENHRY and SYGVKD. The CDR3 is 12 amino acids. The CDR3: CAISAAQETQYF. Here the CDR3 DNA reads TGTGCCATCAGTGCAGCTCAAGAGACCCAGTACTTC.

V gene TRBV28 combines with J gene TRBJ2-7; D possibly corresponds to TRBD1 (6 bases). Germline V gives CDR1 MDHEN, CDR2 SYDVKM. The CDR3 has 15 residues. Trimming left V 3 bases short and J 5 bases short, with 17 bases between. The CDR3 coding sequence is TGTGCCAGCAGTTTTTGGCAGGGGAGTTTCCACGAGCAGTACTTC. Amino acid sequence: CASSFWQGSFHEQYF.

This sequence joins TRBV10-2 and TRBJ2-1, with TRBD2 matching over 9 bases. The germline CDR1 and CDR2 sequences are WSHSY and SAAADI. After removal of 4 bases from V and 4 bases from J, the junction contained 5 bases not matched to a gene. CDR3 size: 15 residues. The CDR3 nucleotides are TGCGCCAGCAGTGGACTAGCGGTTCGTTACAATGAGCAGTTCTTC. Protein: CASSGLAVRYNEQFF.

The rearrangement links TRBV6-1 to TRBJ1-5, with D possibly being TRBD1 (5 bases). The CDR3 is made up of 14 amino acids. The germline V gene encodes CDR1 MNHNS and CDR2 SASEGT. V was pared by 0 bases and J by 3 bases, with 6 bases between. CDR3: CASSEAGVNQPQHF. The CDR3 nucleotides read TGTGCCAGCAGTGAAGCAGGGGTCAATCAGCCCCAGCATTTT.

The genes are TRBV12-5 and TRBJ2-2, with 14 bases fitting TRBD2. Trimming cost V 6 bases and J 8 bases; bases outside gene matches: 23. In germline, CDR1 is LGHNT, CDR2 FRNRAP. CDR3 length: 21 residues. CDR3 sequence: CASGPLTGTSGRKGQSGELFF. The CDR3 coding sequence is TGTGCTAGTGGCCCTTTAACCGGGACTAGCGGGAGAAAGGGACAGTCGGGGGAGCTGTTTTTT.

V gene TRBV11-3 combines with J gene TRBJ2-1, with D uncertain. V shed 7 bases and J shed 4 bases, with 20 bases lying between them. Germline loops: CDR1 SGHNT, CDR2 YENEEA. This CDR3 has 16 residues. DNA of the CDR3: TGTGCCAGCACGACCGGCGCAGCACCCAGGTACAATGAGCAGTTCTTC. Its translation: CASTTGAAPRYNEQFF.

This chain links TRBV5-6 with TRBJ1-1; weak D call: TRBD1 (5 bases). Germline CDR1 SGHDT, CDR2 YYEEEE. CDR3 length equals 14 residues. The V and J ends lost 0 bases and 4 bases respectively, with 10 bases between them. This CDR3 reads CASSLVARVTEAFF. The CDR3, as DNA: TGTGCCAGCAGCTTGGTAGCCAGGGTCACTGAAGCTTTCTTT.

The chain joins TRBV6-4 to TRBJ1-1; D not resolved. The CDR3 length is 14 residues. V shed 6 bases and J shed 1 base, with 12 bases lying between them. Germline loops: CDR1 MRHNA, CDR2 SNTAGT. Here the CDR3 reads CASSLKAGNTEAFF. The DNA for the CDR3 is TGTGCCAGCAGCCTCAAGGCAGGGAACACTGAAGCTTTCTTT.

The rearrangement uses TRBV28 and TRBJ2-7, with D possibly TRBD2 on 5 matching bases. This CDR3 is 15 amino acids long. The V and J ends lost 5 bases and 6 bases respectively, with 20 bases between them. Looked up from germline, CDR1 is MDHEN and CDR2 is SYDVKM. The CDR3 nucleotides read TGTGCCAGCAGTAGCCAGCGTGACGGGATTCCCGAGCAGTACTTC. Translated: CASSSQRDGIPEQYF.

The CDR3 nucleotides are TGTGCCAGCAGCGGACGTAGCCAAGAGACCCAGTACTTC. It yields the protein CASSGRSQETQYF. The chain carries TRBV9 and TRBJ2-5; unclear D gene. The CDR3 covers 13 residues. The V end lost 3 bases, the J end lost 1 base, and 7 bases lay between the germline ends. Looked up from germline, CDR1 is SGDLS and CDR2 is YYNGEE.

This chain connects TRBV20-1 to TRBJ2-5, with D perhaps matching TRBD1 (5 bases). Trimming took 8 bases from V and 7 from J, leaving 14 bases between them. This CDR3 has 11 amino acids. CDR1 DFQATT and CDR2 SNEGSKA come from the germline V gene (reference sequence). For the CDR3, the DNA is TGCAGTCCCCAGGGCCTGGGGACCCAGTACTTC. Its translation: CSPQGLGTQYF.

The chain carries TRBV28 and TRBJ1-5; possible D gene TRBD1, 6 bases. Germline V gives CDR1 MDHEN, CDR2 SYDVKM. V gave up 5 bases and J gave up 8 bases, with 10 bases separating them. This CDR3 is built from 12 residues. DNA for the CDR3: TGTGCCAGCAGTGACAGGAAAAAGCCCCAGCATTTT. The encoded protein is CASSDRKKPQHF.

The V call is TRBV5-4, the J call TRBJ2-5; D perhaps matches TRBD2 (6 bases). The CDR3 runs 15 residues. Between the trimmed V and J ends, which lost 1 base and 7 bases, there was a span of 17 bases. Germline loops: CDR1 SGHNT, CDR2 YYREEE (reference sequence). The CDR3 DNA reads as TGTGCCAGCAGCTTGATGACTAGGGTTCTGGGGACCCAGTACTTC. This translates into CASSLMTRVLGTQYF.